Listed below are T cell receptor beta chains from one sample, sequenced in a study of immune characterization of retroperitoneal liposarcoma. TCRdb ran MiXCR on the PCR reads and lists one entry per CDR3 protein. The data hold fewer than 3,000 distinct CDR3 sequences, with around 42% observed a single time. Sequences were obtained from tumor tissue. All receptors come from a male donor with retroperitoneal liposarcoma. Both conserved end residues are part of each CDR3. Fields, in order: J gene, clone size, V gene, D gene, CDR3 protein, CDR3 DNA. The D gene is left open where the match is weak. Expanded clones get a size class; other rows say once, few or many, or leave the size out.

>TRBJ2-7|medium-sized|TRBV6-1|.
CASSQSGQALGRRYEQYF
TGTGCCAGCAGTCAGTCTGGACAGGCCTTGGGGAGGAGGTACGAGCAGTACTTC
>TRBJ2-3|few|TRBV7-2|.
CASSPFTDTQYF
TGTGCCAGCAGCCCATTTACTGATACGCAGTATTTT
>TRBJ2-1|medium-sized|TRBV7-2|.
CASSLGYYEQFF
TGTGCCAGCAGCTTAGGATATTACGAGCAGTTCTTC
>TRBJ2-3|medium-sized|TRBV6-1|.
CASSEETSQDTQYF
TGTGCCAGCAGTGAAGAAACTAGCCAAGATACGCAGTATTTT
>TRBJ2-3|.|TRBV7-2|TRBD2
CASSAGTSGATDTQYF
TGTGCCAGCAGCGCCGGGACTAGCGGGGCCACAGATACGCAGTATTTT
>TRBJ2-1|.|TRBV27|TRBD2
CASSLVAGGREQFF
TGTGCCAGCAGTCTCGTAGCGGGAGGGCGTGAGCAGTTCTTC
>TRBJ2-1|.|TRBV6-8|.
CASSPRLNNEQFF
TGTGCCAGCAGTCCCCGACTCAACAATGAGCAGTTCTTC
>TRBJ2-5|.|TRBV6-8|TRBD2
CASSYSRTREFF
TGTGCCAGCAGTTACTCACGGACTAGAGAGTTCTTC
>TRBJ1-2|.|TRBV6-5|.
CASGGTAGRGYTF
TGTGCCAGCGGAGGGACTGCTGGTCGGGGCTACACCTTC
>TRBJ2-5|.|TRBV28|TRBD2
CASSFGLAVLQKTQYF
TGTGCCAGCAGTTTTGGACTAGCGGTCCTCCAGAAGACCCAGTACTTC
>TRBJ2-5|.|TRBV6-1|TRBD2
CASSSSGREGTQYF
TGTGCCAGCAGTTCTAGCGGGAGAGAGGGGACCCAGTACTTC
>TRBJ2-2|few|TRBV6-1|TRBD2
CASSQKGLAGGVTGELFF
TGTGCCAGCAGTCAAAAGGGACTAGCGGGGGGGGTCACCGGGGAGCTGTTTTTT
>TRBJ2-1|.|TRBV6-1|.
CASSYVQGRAYNEQFF
TGTGCCAGCAGTTACGTGCAGGGGAGAGCCTACAATGAGCAGTTCTTC
>TRBJ2-1|.|TRBV12-5|.
CATLGANEQFF
TGTGCCACCCTGGGGGCTAATGAGCAGTTCTTC
>TRBJ2-3|.|TRBV7-8|.
CASSFDGGHTDTQYF
TGTGCCAGCAGCTTTGACGGGGGACACACAGATACGCAGTATTTT
>TRBJ2-3|.|TRBV6-1|.
CASSELSPGTLTDTQYF
TGTGCCAGCAGTGAATTATCGCCCGGGACGTTAACAGATACGCAGTATTTT
>TRBJ2-1|few|TRBV6-1|.
CASRKAGPGPYEQFF
TGTGCCAGCAGAAAGGCGGGACCGGGTCCCTACGAGCAGTTCTTC
>TRBJ2-1|.|TRBV12-3/TRBV12-4|.
CASSLSGSNEQFF
TGTGCCAGCAGTTTGTCGGGGAGCAATGAGCAGTTCTTC
>TRBJ1-4|medium-sized|TRBV6-1|.
CASRTLGGANEKLFF
TGTGCCAGCAGGACCCTGGGGGGGGCGAATGAAAAACTGTTTTTT
>TRBJ2-1|few|TRBV13|.
CASSLGGPPVGEQFF
TGTGCCAGCAGCTTAGGGGGACCCCCGGTCGGGGAGCAGTTCTTC
>TRBJ2-1|.|TRBV11-3|TRBD2
CASSLGLSNEQFF
TGTGCCAGCAGCTTGGGACTATCCAATGAGCAGTTCTTC
>TRBJ2-3|medium-sized|TRBV6-6|TRBD2
CASSYLREASTDTQYF
TGTGCCAGCAGTTACTTACGGGAGGCCAGCACAGATACGCAGTATTTT
>TRBJ2-2|.|TRBV11-3|.
CASSLAGQTVGELFF
TGTGCCAGCAGCTTAGCCGGGCAGACCGTTGGGGAGCTGTTTTTT
>TRBJ2-1|.|TRBV7-6|TRBD2
CASSYPPSSGGSSYEQFF
TGTGCCAGCAGCTACCCCCCCTCTAGCGGGGGCAGCTCCTACGAGCAGTTCTTC
>TRBJ2-3|.|TRBV6-4|.
CASSDQRADTQYF
TGTGCCAGCAGTGACCAGCGAGCAGATACGCAGTATTTT
>TRBJ2-7|medium-sized|TRBV6-1|TRBD2
CASSDRGGPIEQYF
TGTGCCAGCAGTGATCGGGGGGGGCCGATCGAGCAGTACTTC
>TRBJ2-3|medium-sized|TRBV6-5|.
CASSYSGTPPDTQYF
TGTGCCAGCAGTTACAGTGGGACTCCCCCAGATACGCAGTATTTT
>TRBJ2-1|.|TRBV7-2|.
CASSPVGVDNEQFF
TGTGCCAGCAGCCCAGTGGGGGTTGACAATGAGCAGTTCTTC
>TRBJ2-6|few|TRBV19|.
CASIKGGLSGANVLTF
TGTGCCAGTATTAAAGGGGGACTCTCTGGGGCCAACGTCCTGACTTTC
>TRBJ2-1|large|TRBV7-6|.
CASSLNGGNEQFF
TGTGCCAGCAGCTTAAACGGAGGCAATGAGCAGTTCTTC
>TRBJ2-1|.|TRBV7-6|TRBD2
CASGGGRGEQFF
TGTGCCAGCGGCGGGGGTAGGGGTGAGCAGTTCTTC
>TRBJ1-1|.|TRBV12-3/TRBV12-4|.
CASSLGTDSTEAFF
TGTGCCAGCAGTTTAGGGACAGACTCCACTGAAGCTTTCTTT
>TRBJ2-5|few|TRBV6-1|.
CASARDLVWNEQYF
TGTGCCAGCGCAAGGGACCTGGTCTGGAATGAGCAGTACTTC
>TRBJ2-1|.|TRBV28|.
CASSLGLSMSQFF
TGTGCCAGCAGTCTGGGACTGTCAATGAGTCAGTTCTTC
>TRBJ2-7|few|TRBV7-8|.
CASSQSRRRVYNEQYF
TGTGCCAGCAGCCAGTCTAGGAGGAGGGTTTATAATGAGCAGTACTTC
>TRBJ2-7|.|TRBV27|.
CASSLSTAVTYEQYF
TGTGCCAGCAGTTTGTCGACAGCAGTAACCTACGAGCAGTACTTC
>TRBJ2-1|.|TRBV12-3/TRBV12-4|.
CASSFRTAVQSEQFF
TGTGCCAGCAGTTTCAGGACAGCCGTCCAAAGTGAGCAGTTCTTC
>TRBJ2-5|few|TRBV5-1|.
CASSQLRETQYF
TGCGCCAGCAGCCAACTACGGGAGACCCAGTACTTC
>TRBJ2-5|few|TRBV6-6|.
CASSYSFRERGETQYF
TGTGCCAGCAGTTACTCCTTCCGGGAGAGGGGGGAGACCCAGTACTTC
>TRBJ1-5|.|TRBV6-1|.
CASRSEGGNQPQHF
TGTGCCAGCCGTTCGGAAGGGGGCAATCAGCCCCAGCATTTT
>TRBJ1-2|few|TRBV6-1|TRBD1
CASKGGGDGYTF
TGTGCCAGCAAAGGAGGGGGCGATGGCTACACCTTC
>TRBJ2-1|.|TRBV27|.
CASSLARVNEQFF
TGTGCCAGCAGTTTAGCGAGGGTTAATGAGCAGTTCTTC
>TRBJ1-1|.|TRBV6-6|TRBD1
CASSYSIQGGAFF
TGTGCCAGCAGTTACTCAATCCAGGGGGGAGCTTTCTTT
>TRBJ2-1|few|TRBV6-1|TRBD2
CASSEYWRETGQNEQFF
TGTGCCAGCAGTGAATACTGGCGGGAGACGGGGCAGAATGAGCAGTTCTTC
>TRBJ2-1|.|TRBV12-3/TRBV12-4|.
CASSPLGSSYNEQFF
TGTGCCAGCAGTCCACTAGGTAGCTCCTACAATGAGCAGTTCTTC
>TRBJ1-5|.|TRBV7-2|TRBD1
CASSLGQGLGQPQHF
TGTGCCAGCAGCTTAGGACAGGGGCTCGGTCAGCCCCAGCATTTT
>TRBJ2-3|.|TRBV27|.
CASSLAKTRGSTDTQYF
TGTGCCAGCAGTTTAGCCAAAACCAGGGGAAGCACAGATACGCAGTATTTT
>TRBJ2-3|few|TRBV7-8|TRBD2
CASSLGGAGATDTQYF
TGTGCCAGCAGCTTAGGGGGAGCGGGAGCCACAGATACGCAGTATTTT
>TRBJ2-1|.|TRBV6-4|TRBD1
CASSDSEDRVNEQFF
TGTGCCAGCAGTGACTCTGAGGACAGGGTTAATGAGCAGTTCTTC
>TRBJ2-1|few|TRBV27|TRBD1
CATGQDQNIQFF
TGTGCCACCGGACAGGACCAAAACATTCAGTTCTTC
>TRBJ1-5|few|TRBV7-2|TRBD1
CASSSYPGQGNQPQHF
TGTGCCAGCAGTTCCTATCCGGGACAGGGGAATCAGCCCCAGCATTTT
>TRBJ1-6|.|TRBV6-1|.
CASGQGDSPLHF
TGTGCCAGCGGGCAGGGTGATTCACCCCTCCACTTT
>TRBJ2-7|few|TRBV12-3/TRBV12-4|TRBD2
CASSSLAGGTINEQYF
TGTGCCAGCAGTTCCCTAGCGGGAGGCACCATCAATGAGCAGTACTTC
>TRBJ2-1|.|TRBV7-2|.
CASSLGFGSEQFF
TGTGCCAGCAGCTTAGGTTTCGGGAGCGAGCAGTTCTTC